This TCR beta chain comes out of a study of blood T cell repertoires in COVID-19. The method was immunoSEQ multiplex PCR; TCRdb's version includes in-frame clones alone and lacks a portion of them. Of 270,000 or so clones detected, about nine tenths appear once; the ten largest clones hold 2% to 2.5%. The germline V gene has CDR1 SEHNR and CDR2 FQNEAQ (reference sequence). CDR3 size: 18 residues. Trimming at V came to 1 base and at J to 6 bases, leaving 18 bases not matched to a gene. The TCR was taken from a woman between 35 and 50 years old with acute COVID-19. The V gene is TRBV7-9, the J gene TRBJ2-7, with 7 bases fitting TRBD1. The sample taken for sequencing was PBMCs or T cells enriched from blood (not recorded which). The CDR3 coding sequence is TGTGCCAGCAGCTTAGTGTCTTACCGGGACAGTAGGACGTCCGAGCAGTACTTC. Protein: CASSLVSYRDSRTSEQYF.